The rows below give T cell receptor beta chains drawn from one sample of a study of technical replicates of blood from a handful of donors. Some clones are missing from TCRdb's copy, which holds only in-frame ones; the method was immunoSEQ multiplex PCR. Of around 76,000 clones listed, just over 90% are singletons. The sequenced sample consisted of T cells isolated from PBMCs. These receptors were obtained from a human donor in good health. The CDR3 runs from the conserved cysteine through the conserved F or W. The order of the fields is D gene, J gene, clone size, V gene, CDR3 protein, CDR3 DNA. The D gene is left open where the match is weak. Clone size is not always given. Where it is, it says once, few, many or a class for expanded clones.

D: -
J: TRBJ2-7
size: once
V: TRBV19
CDR3: CASSTSPSYEQYF
DNA: TGTGCCAGTAGTACAAGCCCGAGCTACGAGCAGTACTTC

D: -
J: TRBJ2-2
size: -
V: TRBV2
CDR3: CASSVSADYTGELFF
DNA: TGTGCCAGCAGTGTGTCAGCGGACTACACCGGGGAGCTGTTTTTT

D: -
J: TRBJ1-1
size: -
V: TRBV10-1
CDR3: CASSESNPRNEAFF
DNA: TGCGCCAGCAGTGAGTCTAACCCCAGGAATGAAGCTTTCTTT

D: -
J: TRBJ2-1
size: -
V: TRBV6-4
CDR3: CASADSSYNEQFF
DNA: TGTGCCAGCGCGGACAGCTCCTACAATGAGCAGTTCTTC

D: -
J: TRBJ1-4
size: -
V: TRBV5-1
CDR3: CASSLLAGDEKLFF
DNA: TGCGCCAGCAGCTTACTCGCAGGGGATGAAAAACTGTTTTTT

D: -
J: TRBJ1-4
size: once
V: TRBV5-1
CDR3: CASSLGQDNEKLFF
DNA: TGCGCCAGCAGCTTGGGACAGGACAATGAAAAACTGTTTTTT

D: TRBD2
J: TRBJ2-7
size: -
V: TRBV10-2
CDR3: CASFASGGSYEQYF
DNA: TGCGCCAGCTTTGCTAGCGGGGGATCCTACGAGCAGTACTTC

D: -
J: TRBJ2-7
size: -
V: TRBV28
CDR3: CASSETRVYSYEQYF
DNA: TGTGCCAGCAGCGAGACTAGGGTTTACTCCTACGAGCAGTACTTC

D: -
J: TRBJ1-1
size: -
V: TRBV4-1
CDR3: CASSQVDNTEAFF
DNA: TGCGCCAGCAGCCAAGTAGATAACACTGAAGCTTTCTTT

D: -
J: TRBJ2-1
size: -
V: TRBV13
CDR3: CASSSQLVLEQFF
DNA: TGTGCCAGCAGCTCCCAACTAGTCCTTGAGCAGTTCTTC

D: -
J: TRBJ2-4
size: -
V: TRBV15
CDR3: CATSRKVRTVEYF
DNA: TGTGCCACCAGCAGGAAAGTAAGGACAGTCGAGTACTTC

D: TRBD1
J: TRBJ2-3
size: -
V: TRBV6-5
CDR3: CASSYLTGGLADTQYF
DNA: TGTGCCAGCAGTTACCTGACAGGGGGCTTGGCAGATACGCAGTATTTT

D: TRBD1
J: TRBJ1-1
size: few
V: TRBV6-5
CDR3: CASRTTGGAFF
DNA: TGTGCCAGCAGGACAACAGGGGGGGCTTTCTTT

D: TRBD1
J: TRBJ2-7
size: -
V: TRBV7-9
CDR3: CASSMIRGIPYEQYF
DNA: TGTGCCAGCAGCATGATCAGGGGGATCCCCTACGAGCAGTACTTC

D: -
J: TRBJ2-5
size: -
V: TRBV19
CDR3: CASTGVEETQYF
DNA: TGTGCCAGTACAGGGGTTGAGGAGACCCAGTACTTC

D: -
J: TRBJ2-5
size: -
V: TRBV11-2
CDR3: CASSLVRGETQYF
DNA: TGTGCCAGCAGCTTAGTCAGGGGAGAGACCCAGTACTTC

D: -
J: TRBJ2-6
size: -
V: TRBV7-3
CDR3: CASSLNPSSGANVLTF
DNA: TGTGCCAGCAGCTTAAACCCCAGCTCTGGGGCCAACGTCCTGACTTTC

D: TRBD1
J: TRBJ1-2
size: -
V: TRBV5-8
CDR3: CASSFYGTDYGYTF
DNA: TGTGCCAGCAGCTTTTATGGGACAGACTATGGCTACACCTTC

D: -
J: TRBJ1-3
size: -
V: TRBV5-4
CDR3: CASSLGQPSGNTIYF
DNA: TGTGCCAGCAGCTTGGGACAGCCCTCTGGAAACACCATATATTTT

D: -
J: TRBJ2-3
size: once
V: TRBV5-1
CDR3: CASSPETVSTDTQYF
DNA: TGCGCCAGCAGCCCGGAGACAGTTTCCACAGATACGCAGTATTTT

D: -
J: TRBJ1-1
size: once
V: TRBV6-5
CDR3: CASRPSDTEAFF
DNA: TGTGCCAGCAGACCCTCAGACACTGAAGCTTTCTTT

D: TRBD2
J: TRBJ2-1
size: -
V: TRBV5-1
CDR3: CASSLIPGGSEQFF
DNA: TGCGCCAGCAGCTTGATCCCGGGAGGCAGTGAGCAGTTCTTC

D: -
J: TRBJ2-2
size: -
V: TRBV11-2
CDR3: CASSTYRGNTGELFF
DNA: TGTGCCAGCAGCACCTACCGGGGGAACACCGGGGAGCTGTTTTTT

D: -
J: TRBJ2-5
size: -
V: TRBV5-1
CDR3: CASSFARPQETQYF
DNA: TGCGCCAGCAGCTTTGCTAGACCCCAAGAGACCCAGTACTTC

D: TRBD2
J: TRBJ2-7
size: -
V: TRBV14
CDR3: CASSQDRGRAWEQYF
DNA: TGTGCCAGCAGCCAAGACCGCGGGAGGGCCTGGGAGCAGTACTTC

D: TRBD1
J: TRBJ2-5
size: -
V: TRBV29-1
CDR3: CSVELVGTGWQTQYF
DNA: TGCAGCGTTGAACTCGTTGGGACAGGTTGGCAGACCCAGTACTTC

D: -
J: TRBJ2-1
size: -
V: TRBV27
CDR3: CASGGFSYNEQFF
DNA: TGTGCCAGCGGCGGGTTTTCCTACAATGAGCAGTTCTTC